Below, one TCR beta chain is given with its context. What it binds is unknown. The germline gives CDR1 SEHNR, CDR2 FQNEAQ (reference sequence). Trimming took off 4 bases at V and 7 bases at J, with 16 bases between the two ends. The CDR3 length is 15 residues. The data stem from a study of cytomegalovirus exposure and HLA in healthy donors. Repertoires were generated with immunoSEQ multiplex PCR, while TCRdb's copy carries only in-frame clones and drops some. The data contain about 220,000 clones, about 90% of them singletons. The donors were in the roughly 130-subject validation cohort, distinct from the 666-subject first cohort. General observations from the study: Per published reports, the classifier diagnosed cytomegalovirus status with high specificity and sensitivity.

The chain combines TRBV7-9 with TRBJ1-4, with a tentative D call TRBD1 (6 bases). Sequencing was done on a sample of PBMCs. The receptor was derived from a woman younger than 35 in good health and CMV-seronegative. In DNA, the CDR3 is TGTGCCAGCAGCTCTGGGGAGGGGGACGGTGAAAAACTGTTTTTT. Protein sequence: CASSSGEGDGEKLFF.